The 3 T cell receptor beta chains in this list originate from one sample, sequenced in a study of cytomegalovirus exposure and HLA in healthy donors. 13 Jbeta primers and 60 Vbeta primers were used for the PCR. Sequencing used immunoSEQ multiplex PCR; TCRdb keeps in-frame clones, though not all of them. The table lists about 130,000 clones, about 78% of them singletons. The sample comprised PBMCs. The source is a human donor in good health.

This clone appeared once. The chain carries TRBV27 and TRBJ2-7, with D possibly being TRBD2 (5 bases). CDR1 MNHEY and CDR2 SMNVEV come from the germline V gene (reference sequence). The CDR3 is made up of 14 amino acids. Trimming removed 3 bases at V and 2 bases at J, with 11 bases between. As DNA, the CDR3 is TGTGCCAGCAGTTTTGGTGGGAGCCCCTACGAGCAGTACTTC. It is translated as CASSFGGSPYEQYF.

This clone was picked up a small number of times. This chain joins TRBV21-1 and TRBJ2-7; TRBD2 is the table's D call, not checked against the DNA. TRBV21-1 is assigned pseudogene status. The CDR3 runs 12 residues. CDR3 sequence reads: CASQGGAYEQYF. The CDR3 DNA reads as TGTGCCAGCCAAGGGGGGGCCTACGAGCAGTACTTC.

The V and J genes are TRBV15 and TRBJ2-2, with D unclear. The CDR3 has 13 amino acids. Germline CDR1 is LNHNV and CDR2 is YYDKDF (reference sequence). Deletions cut 0 bases from V and 5 bases from J, with 4 bases between. The DNA for the CDR3 is TGTGCCACCAGCAGAGATCTAACCGGGGAGCTGTTTTTT. It is translated as CATSRDLTGELFF.